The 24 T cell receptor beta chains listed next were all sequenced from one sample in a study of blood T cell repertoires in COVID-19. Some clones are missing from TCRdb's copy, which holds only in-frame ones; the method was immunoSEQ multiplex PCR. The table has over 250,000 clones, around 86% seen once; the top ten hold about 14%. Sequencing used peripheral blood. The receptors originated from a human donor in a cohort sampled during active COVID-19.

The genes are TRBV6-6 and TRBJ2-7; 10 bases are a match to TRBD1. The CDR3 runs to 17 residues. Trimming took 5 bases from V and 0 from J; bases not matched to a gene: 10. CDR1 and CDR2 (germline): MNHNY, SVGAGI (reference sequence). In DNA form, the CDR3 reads TGTGCCAGCAGTCCGGGACAGGGGAAAAACCCCTCCTACGAGCAGTACTTC. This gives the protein CASSPGQGKNPSYEQYF.

CDR3 sequence: CASSDRPQGVNIQYF. The CDR3 nucleotides read TGTGCCAGCAGTGATCGACCTCAGGGGGTGAACATTCAGTACTTC. The rearrangement uses TRBV28 and TRBJ2-4; TRBD1 matches at 7 bases. Germline lookup yields CDR1 MDHEN and CDR2 SYDVKM. The CDR3 is 15 amino acids. V was clipped by 5 bases and J by 7 bases; unmatched bases: 11. Looking up the rest from reference TRBV28 and TRBJ2-4 gives the full variable domain: DVKVTQSSRYLVKRTGEKVFLECVQDMDHENMFWYRQDPGLGLRLIYFSYDVKMKEKGDIPEGYSVSREKKERFSLILESASTNQTSMYLCASSDRPQGVNIQYFGAGTRLSVL.

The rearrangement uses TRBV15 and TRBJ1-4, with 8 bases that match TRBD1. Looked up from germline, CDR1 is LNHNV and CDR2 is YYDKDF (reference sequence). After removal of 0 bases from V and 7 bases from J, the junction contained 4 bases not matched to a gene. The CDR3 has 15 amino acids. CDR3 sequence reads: CATSRDRDRGEKLFF. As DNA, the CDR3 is TGTGCCACCAGCAGAGATCGAGACAGGGGTGAAAAACTGTTTTTT. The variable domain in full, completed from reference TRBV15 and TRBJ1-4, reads DAMVIQNPRYQVTQFGKPVTLSCSQTLNHNVMYWYQQKSSQAPKLLFHYYDKDFNNEADTPDNFQSRRPNTSFCFLDIRSPGLGDTAMYLCATSRDRDRGEKLFFGSGTQLSVL.

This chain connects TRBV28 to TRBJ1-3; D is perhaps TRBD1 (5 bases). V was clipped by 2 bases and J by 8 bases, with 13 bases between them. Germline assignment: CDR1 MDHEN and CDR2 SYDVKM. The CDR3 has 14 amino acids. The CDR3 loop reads CASSLRQGQDTIYF. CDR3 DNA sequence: TGTGCCAGCAGTTTACGTCAGGGTCAGGACACCATATATTTT.

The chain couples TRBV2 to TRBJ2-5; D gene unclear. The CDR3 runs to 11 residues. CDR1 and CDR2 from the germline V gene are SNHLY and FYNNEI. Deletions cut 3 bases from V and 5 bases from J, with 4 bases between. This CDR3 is CASSERETQYF. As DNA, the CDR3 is TGTGCCAGCAGTGAGAGGGAGACCCAGTACTTC. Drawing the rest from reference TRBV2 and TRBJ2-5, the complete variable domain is EPEVTQTPSHQVTQMGQEVILRCVPISNHLYFYWYRQILGQKVEFLVSFYNNEISEKSEIFDDQFSVERPDGSNFTLKIRSTKLEDSAMYFCASSERETQYFGPGTRLLVL.

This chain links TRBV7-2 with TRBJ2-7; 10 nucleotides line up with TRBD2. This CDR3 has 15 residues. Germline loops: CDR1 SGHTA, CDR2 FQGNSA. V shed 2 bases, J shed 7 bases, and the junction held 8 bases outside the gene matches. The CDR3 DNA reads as TGTGCCAGCAGCTTAACGGGACTAGCGAGTCAAGAGCAGTACTTC. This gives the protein CASSLTGLASQEQYF. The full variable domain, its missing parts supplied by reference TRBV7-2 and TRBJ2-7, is GAGVSQSPSNKVTEKGKDVELRCDPISGHTALYWYRQSLGQGLEFLIYFQGNSAPDKSGLPSDRFSAERTGGSVSTLTIQRTQQEDSAVYLCASSLTGLASQEQYFGPGTRLTVT.

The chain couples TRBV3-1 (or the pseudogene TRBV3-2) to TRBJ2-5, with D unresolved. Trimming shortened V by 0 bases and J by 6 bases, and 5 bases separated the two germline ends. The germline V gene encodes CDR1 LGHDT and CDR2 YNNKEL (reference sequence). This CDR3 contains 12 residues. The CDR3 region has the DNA TGTGCCAGCAGCCAAGATCGTAAGACCCAGTACTTC. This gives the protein CASSQDRKTQYF.

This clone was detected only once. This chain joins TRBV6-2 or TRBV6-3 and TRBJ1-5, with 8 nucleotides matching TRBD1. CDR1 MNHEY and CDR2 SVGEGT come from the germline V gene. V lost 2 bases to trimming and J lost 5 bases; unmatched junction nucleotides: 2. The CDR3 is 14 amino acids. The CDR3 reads CASSYRDRYQPQHF. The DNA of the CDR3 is TGTGCCAGCAGTTACAGGGACAGGTATCAGCCCCAGCATTTT.

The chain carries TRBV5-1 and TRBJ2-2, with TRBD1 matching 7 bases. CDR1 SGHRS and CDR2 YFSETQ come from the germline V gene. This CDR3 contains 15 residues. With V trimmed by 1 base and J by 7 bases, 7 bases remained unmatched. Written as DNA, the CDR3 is TGCGCCAGCAGCTTGAGGGCAGGGGGAATCGGGGAGCTGTTTTTT. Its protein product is CASSLRAGGIGELFF.

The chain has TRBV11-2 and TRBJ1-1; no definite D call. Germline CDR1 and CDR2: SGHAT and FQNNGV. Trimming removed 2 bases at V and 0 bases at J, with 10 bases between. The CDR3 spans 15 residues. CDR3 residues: CASSLTRAVNTEAFF. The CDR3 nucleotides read TGTGCCAGCAGCTTAACCCGCGCGGTGAACACTGAAGCTTTCTTT.

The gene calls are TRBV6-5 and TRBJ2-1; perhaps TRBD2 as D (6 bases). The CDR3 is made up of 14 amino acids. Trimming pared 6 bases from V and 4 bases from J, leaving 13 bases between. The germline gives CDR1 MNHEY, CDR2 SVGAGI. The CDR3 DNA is TGTGCCAGCAGACTTCTAGCGACTTACAATGAGCAGTTCTTC. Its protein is CASRLLATYNEQFF.

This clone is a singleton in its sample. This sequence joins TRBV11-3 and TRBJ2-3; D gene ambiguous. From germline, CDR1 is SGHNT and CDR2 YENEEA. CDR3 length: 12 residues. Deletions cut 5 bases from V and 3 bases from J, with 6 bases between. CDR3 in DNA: TGTGCCAGCAGCGGTAGTACAGATACGCAGTATTTT. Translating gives CASSGSTDTQYF. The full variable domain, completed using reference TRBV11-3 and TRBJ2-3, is EAGVVQSPRYKIIEKKQPVAFWCNPISGHNTLYWYLQNLGQGPELLIRYENEEAVDDSQLPKDRFSAERLKGVDSTLKIQPAELGDSAVYLCASSGSTDTQYFGPGTRLTVL.

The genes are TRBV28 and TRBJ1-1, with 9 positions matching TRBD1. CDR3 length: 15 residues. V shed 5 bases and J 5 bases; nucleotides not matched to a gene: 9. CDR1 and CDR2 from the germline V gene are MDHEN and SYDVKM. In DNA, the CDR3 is TGTGCCAGCAGTGTACTAGACAGGGGGGGAACTGAAGCTTTCTTT. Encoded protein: CASSVLDRGGTEAFF.

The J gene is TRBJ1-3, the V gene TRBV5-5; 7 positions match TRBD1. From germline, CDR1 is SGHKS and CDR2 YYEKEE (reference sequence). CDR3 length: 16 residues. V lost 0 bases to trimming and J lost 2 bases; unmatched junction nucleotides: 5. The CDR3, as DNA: TGTGCCAGCAGCTTGGCGACAGGGATGACTGGAAACACCATATATTTT. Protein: CASSLATGMTGNTIYF.

CDR3 in amino acids: CASSFSYGNTIYF. The CDR3 DNA follows: TGTGCCAGCAGCTTCTCCTATGGAAACACCATATATTTT. The V and J genes are TRBV7-2 and TRBJ1-3; D gene ambiguous. V lost 3 bases to trimming and J lost 3 bases, with 6 bases between them. The CDR3 runs to 13 residues. The V gene's germline CDR1 is SGHTA and CDR2 FQGNSA.

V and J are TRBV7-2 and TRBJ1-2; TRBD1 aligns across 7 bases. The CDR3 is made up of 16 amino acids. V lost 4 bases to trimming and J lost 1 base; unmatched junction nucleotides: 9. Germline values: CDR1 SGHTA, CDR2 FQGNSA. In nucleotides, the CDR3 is TGTGCCAGCAGCTCCCGGATGCCAGGGGGTAACTATGGCTACACCTTC. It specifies CASSSRMPGGNYGYTF.

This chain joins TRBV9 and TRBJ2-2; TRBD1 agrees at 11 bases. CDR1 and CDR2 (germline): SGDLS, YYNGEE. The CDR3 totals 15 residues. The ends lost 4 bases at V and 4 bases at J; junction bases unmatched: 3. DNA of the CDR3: TGTGCCAGCAGCCAGGGGACAGGGGGCACCGGGGAGCTGTTTTTT. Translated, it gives CASSQGTGGTGELFF.

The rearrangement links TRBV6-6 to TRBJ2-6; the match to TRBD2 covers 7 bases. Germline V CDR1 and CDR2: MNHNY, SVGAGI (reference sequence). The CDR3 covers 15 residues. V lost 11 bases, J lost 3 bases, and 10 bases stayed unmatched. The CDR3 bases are TGTGCCGCTGGGGAGGGTGGCGGTGGGGCCAACGTCCTGACTTTC. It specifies CAAGEGGGGANVLTF.

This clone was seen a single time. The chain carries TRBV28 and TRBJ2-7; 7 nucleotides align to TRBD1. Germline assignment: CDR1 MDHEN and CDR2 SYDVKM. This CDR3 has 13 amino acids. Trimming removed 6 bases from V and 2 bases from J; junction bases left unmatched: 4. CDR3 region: CASRGTATYEQYF. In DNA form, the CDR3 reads TGTGCCAGCAGGGGGACAGCGACCTACGAGCAGTACTTC.

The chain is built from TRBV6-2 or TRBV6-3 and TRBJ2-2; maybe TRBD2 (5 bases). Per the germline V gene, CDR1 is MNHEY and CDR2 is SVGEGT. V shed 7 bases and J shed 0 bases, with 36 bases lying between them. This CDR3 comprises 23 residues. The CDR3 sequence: CASNPARVFGMGQGDPNTGELFF. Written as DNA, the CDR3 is TGTGCCAGCAACCCCGCGCGTGTGTTCGGGATGGGCCAAGGAGACCCGAACACCGGGGAGCTGTTTTTT.

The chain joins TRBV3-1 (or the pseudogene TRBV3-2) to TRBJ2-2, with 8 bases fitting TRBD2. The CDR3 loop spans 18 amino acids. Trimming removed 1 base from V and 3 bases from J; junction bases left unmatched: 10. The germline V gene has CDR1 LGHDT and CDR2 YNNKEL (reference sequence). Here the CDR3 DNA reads TGTGCCAGCAGCCAAGTCCCTCTGGCGGGGGGTTACACCGGGGAGCTGTTTTTT. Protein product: CASSQVPLAGGYTGELFF.

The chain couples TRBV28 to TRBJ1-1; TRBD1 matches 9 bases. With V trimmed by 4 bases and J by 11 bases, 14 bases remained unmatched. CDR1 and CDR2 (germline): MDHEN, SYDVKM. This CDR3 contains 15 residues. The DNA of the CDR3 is TGTGCCAGCAGTTATACAGGGGGCCGAAAGGGGAAGGCTTTCTTT. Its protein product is CASSYTGGRKGKAFF. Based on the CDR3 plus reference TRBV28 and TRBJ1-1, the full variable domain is DVKVTQSSRYLVKRTGEKVFLECVQDMDHENMFWYRQDPGLGLRLIYFSYDVKMKEKGDIPEGYSVSREKKERFSLILESASTNQTSMYLCASSYTGGRKGKAFFGQGTRLTVV.

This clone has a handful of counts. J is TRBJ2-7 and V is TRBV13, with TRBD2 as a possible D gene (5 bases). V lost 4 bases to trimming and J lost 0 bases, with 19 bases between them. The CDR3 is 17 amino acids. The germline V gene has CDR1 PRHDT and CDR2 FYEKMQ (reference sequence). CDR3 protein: CASSSAFKDGLSYEQYF. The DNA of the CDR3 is TGTGCCAGCAGCTCCGCCTTTAAGGACGGACTCTCCTACGAGCAGTACTTC.

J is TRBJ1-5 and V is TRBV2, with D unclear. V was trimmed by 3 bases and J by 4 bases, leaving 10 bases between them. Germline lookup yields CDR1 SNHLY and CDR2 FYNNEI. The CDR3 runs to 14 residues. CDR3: CASSDESKNQPQHF. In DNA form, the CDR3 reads TGTGCCAGCAGTGATGAGAGTAAGAATCAGCCCCAGCATTTT.